Following are 21 T cell receptor beta chains from one sample sequenced in a study of shared clonotypes between healthy human individuals. The data were produced by immunoSEQ multiplex PCR, yet TCRdb's version contains in-frame clones alone and is incomplete. The table records approximately 2,300,000 clones, roughly 92% of them present only once. The material sequenced was naive CD4+ T cells from PBMCs. Documented subset: CD45RA+ positively selected. The receptors were sampled from a man between 18 and 29 years old in good health. Some clones in this sample may be carry-over from other donors' samples.

This rearrangement joins TRBV27 to TRBJ2-1; the D call may be TRBD1 or TRBD2 (5 bases each). The CDR3 is made up of 18 amino acids. The ends were cut back, 5 bases at V and 5 bases at J, with 25 bases in the middle. The V gene's germline CDR1 is MNHEY and CDR2 SMNVEV (reference sequence). CDR3 coding DNA: TGTGCCAGCAGTACTAGATGGACCCGTGGACACCTAAACAATGAGCAGTTCTTC. Encoded protein: CASSTRWTRGHLNNEQFF.

V gene TRBV7-9 combines with J gene TRBJ1-2, with D possibly being TRBD1 (5 bases). The ends were cut back, 7 bases at V and 3 bases at J, with 15 bases in the middle. Germline V gene lookup returns CDR1 SEHNR and CDR2 FQNEAQ (reference sequence). The CDR3 runs 14 residues. The CDR3, as DNA: TGTGCCAGCACCTTTGAGGGACTGCACTATGGCTACACCTTC. Translating gives CASTFEGLHYGYTF.

CDR3 coding DNA: TGTGCCAGTAGTATCCCAGGTCGAACGGGAGGCTACACCTTC. This sequence encodes CASSIPGRTGGYTF. This rearrangement joins TRBV19 to TRBJ1-2; D unclear. Germline V gives CDR1 LNHDA, CDR2 SQIVND (reference sequence). V lost 3 bases to trimming and J lost 8 bases, with 16 bases between them. The CDR3 totals 14 residues.

This chain's CDR3 is CASSLSILAGYLETQYF. CDR3 nucleotides: TGTGCCAGCAGCTTAAGTATACTAGCGGGCTACCTGGAGACCCAGTACTTC. The chain uses TRBV11-2 and TRBJ2-5; 9 bases map to TRBD2. This CDR3 is built from 17 residues. Germline CDR1 and CDR2: SGHAT and FQNNGV. The V and J ends lost 2 bases and 5 bases, in that order; junction bases with no gene match: 12.

This clone was observed a few times. The V call is TRBV19, the J call TRBJ1-5; D is perhaps TRBD1 (6 bases). Germline lookup yields CDR1 LNHDA and CDR2 SQIVND (reference sequence). The CDR3 is 14 residues long. V was trimmed by 4 bases and J by 5 bases, leaving 12 bases between them. CDR3 loop: CASSTSGTHQPQHF. The CDR3 nucleotides read TGTGCCAGTAGTACGTCCGGGACACATCAGCCCCAGCATTTT.

Comments on this clone: Other nucleotide sequences in the sample specify the same CDR3. The chain carries TRBV19 and TRBJ1-5; D is ambiguous. The ends were cut back, 3 bases at V and 0 bases at J, with 9 bases in the middle. Germline V gene sequence: CDR1 LNHDA, CDR2 SQIVND (reference sequence). The CDR3 extends over 15 amino acids. The CDR3 reads CASSILRVSNQPQHF. Here the CDR3 DNA reads TGTGCCAGTAGTATCCTTAGGGTTAGCAATCAGCCCCAGCATTTT. Drawing the rest from reference TRBV19 and TRBJ1-5, the complete variable domain is DGGITQSPKYLFRKEGQNVTLSCEQNLNHDAMYWYRQDPGQGLRLIYYSQIVNDFQKGDIAEGYSVSREKKESFPLTVTSAQKNPTAFYLCASSILRVSNQPQHFGDGTRLSIL.

Points on this clone: The sample contains more than one DNA sequence encoding this CDR3. This sequence joins TRBV28 and TRBJ2-7; D assignment may be TRBD1 or TRBD2 (6 bases each). Per germline, CDR1 MDHEN and CDR2 SYDVKM. Trimming cost V 4 bases and J 0 bases, with 13 bases left between them. This CDR3 has 15 amino acids. The CDR3 sequence: CASSSSGASSYEQYF. The DNA for the CDR3 is TGTGCCAGCAGTTCCTCGGGGGCCAGCTCCTACGAGCAGTACTTC.

The chain is built from TRBV10-1 and TRBJ2-5; maybe TRBD2 (6 bases). The CDR3 totals 15 residues. Germline assignment: CDR1 WNHNN and CDR2 SYGVQD (reference sequence). V gave up 3 bases and J gave up 2 bases, with 13 bases separating them. CDR3 loop: CASSEVAGPQETQYF. CDR3 sequence (DNA): TGCGCCAGCAGTGAAGTGGCGGGACCTCAAGAGACCCAGTACTTC.

The CDR3 spells CASSGAWGKGYEKLFF. CDR3 bases: TGTGCCAGCAGTGGGGCGTGGGGGAAGGGTTATGAAAAACTGTTTTTT. The chain recombines TRBV25-1 with TRBJ1-4; TRBD1 might be the D (5 bases). The ends were cut back, 4 bases at V and 6 bases at J, with 18 bases in the middle. This CDR3 spans 16 amino acids. Germline V gives CDR1 MGHDK, CDR2 SYGVNS.

In the case of this clone: Other DNA sequences of this sample code for an identical CDR3. The chain is built from TRBV27 and TRBJ1-2; D gene ambiguous. CDR1 MNHEY and CDR2 SMNVEV come from the germline V gene (reference sequence). The V and J ends lost 5 bases and 5 bases respectively, with 9 bases between them. This CDR3 comprises 12 residues. In nucleotides, the CDR3 is TGTGCCAGCAGTCTCCGGGGATATGGCTACACCTTC. Its translation is CASSLRGYGYTF.

This clone appeared once. The chain combines TRBV6-1 with TRBJ2-5; tentative D call: TRBD1 (6 bases). Germline CDR1 and CDR2: MNHNS and SASEGT. Trimming removed 7 bases at V and 0 bases at J, with 9 bases between. The length of the CDR3 is 13 residues. DNA for the CDR3: TGTGCCAGCACAGGGGCTTACCAAGAGACCCAGTACTTC. Translating it yields CASTGAYQETQYF.

The J gene is TRBJ2-1, the V gene TRBV5-6; TRBD1 matches 7 bases. CDR1 is SGHDT and CDR2 is YYEEEE in the germline V gene. The CDR3 contains 15 residues. Trimming took 4 bases from V and 1 from J; bases not matched to a gene: 5. For the CDR3, the DNA is TGTGCCAGCAGCATAGGGACAGATTCCTACAATGAGCAGTTCTTC. Translated: CASSIGTDSYNEQFF. Full variable domain (rest looked up from reference TRBV5-6 and TRBJ2-1): DAGVTQSPTHLIKTRGQQVTLRCSPKSGHDTVSWYQQALGQGPQFIFQYYEEEERQRGNFPDRFSGHQFPNYSSELNVNALLLGDSALYLCASSIGTDSYNEQFFGPGTRLTVL.

The rearrangement joins TRBV27 to TRBJ1-2, with D maybe TRBD1 (5 bases). In germline, CDR1 is MNHEY, CDR2 SMNVEV (reference sequence). Trimming stripped 2 bases from V and 8 bases from J, with 15 bases between. The CDR3 extends over 14 amino acids. CDR3 DNA sequence: TGTGCCAGCAGTTTACAGGGTTCGACCGAAGGCTACACCTTC. This gives the protein CASSLQGSTEGYTF.

In nucleotides, the CDR3 is TGTGCCAGCAGTTCGGCCGGGACCGACGACTCCTACAATGAGCAGTTCTTC. Encoded protein: CASSSAGTDDSYNEQFF. The J gene is TRBJ2-1, the V gene TRBV28; D may be TRBD1 or TRBD2 (5 bases each). Trimming removed 4 bases at V and 0 bases at J, with 16 bases between. The germline V gene has CDR1 MDHEN and CDR2 SYDVKM. The CDR3 extends over 17 amino acids. Full variable domain (outside the CDR3, taken from reference TRBV28 and TRBJ2-1): DVKVTQSSRYLVKRTGEKVFLECVQDMDHENMFWYRQDPGLGLRLIYFSYDVKMKEKGDIPEGYSVSREKKERFSLILESASTNQTSMYLCASSSAGTDDSYNEQFFGPGTRLTVL.

The chain has TRBV9 and TRBJ2-1; the match to TRBD2 covers 9 bases. Germline CDR1 is SGDLS and CDR2 is YYNGEE. CDR3 length equals 16 residues. Germline trimming cut 5 bases from V and 0 bases from J; bases unmatched to any gene: 6. CDR3 region: CASRPGSGSSYNEQFF. CDR3 in DNA: TGTGCCAGCAGACCGGGTAGCGGGAGCTCCTACAATGAGCAGTTCTTC.

CDR3 amino acids: CASMRELLSIADTQYF. CDR3 nucleotide sequence: TGTGCCAGCATGCGGGAGCTGCTTAGTATCGCAGATACGCAGTATTTT. The chain carries TRBV2 and TRBJ2-3; the match to TRBD2 covers 7 bases. This CDR3 contains 16 residues. Unmatched junction bases numbered 14, after V lost 7 bases and J lost 4 bases. Germline CDR1 and CDR2: SNHLY and FYNNEI.

This clone was detected once. V usage is TRBV29-1 and J usage is TRBJ1-2, with 7 bases aligning to TRBD1. The V gene's germline CDR1 is SQVTM and CDR2 ANQGSEA. After removal of 7 bases from V and 2 bases from J, the junction contained 4 bases not matched to a gene. The CDR3 totals 12 residues. The CDR3 is CSAGGQNYGYTF. CDR3 nucleotide sequence: TGCAGCGCTGGGGGACAGAACTATGGCTACACCTTC.

Here the CDR3 reads CASSKGAGTGPYEQYF. For the CDR3, the DNA is TGCGCCAGCAGCAAGGGGGCCGGGACAGGGCCCTACGAGCAGTACTTC. The chain joins TRBV4-3 to TRBJ2-7; 9 positions agree with TRBD1. The V and J ends lost 5 bases and 2 bases, in that order; junction bases with no gene match: 10. CDR3 length: 16 residues. Germline V gene data show CDR1 as LGHNA and CDR2 as YSLEER.

This chain links TRBV4-3 with TRBJ2-1, with D perhaps TRBD2 (6 bases). V shed 4 bases and J shed 8 bases, with 24 bases lying between them. The CDR3 length is 17 residues. CDR1 and CDR2 from the germline V gene are LGHNA and YSLEER. CDR3 nucleotide sequence: TGCGCCAGCAGCCTCTATTTACTGGGGGGAGGAGGCGATGAGCAGTTCTTC. It encodes CASSLYLLGGGGDEQFF.

V and J are TRBV5-1 and TRBJ2-2; no definite D call. Germline V CDR1 and CDR2: SGHRS, YFSETQ. Trimming removed 1 base from V and 6 bases from J, with 10 bases in between. CDR3 length: 14 residues. CDR3 DNA: TGCGCCAGCAGCTTGACAGTTGAAGCCGGGGAGCTGTTTTTT. Encoded protein: CASSLTVEAGELFF.

The chain uses TRBV5-1 and TRBJ2-5; D possibly corresponds to TRBD1 (6 bases). V gave up 5 bases and J gave up 0 bases, with 11 bases separating them. The V gene's germline CDR1 is SGHRS and CDR2 YFSETQ. This CDR3 spans 14 amino acids. CDR3 in DNA: TGCGCCAGCAGACAGGGATATTACCAAGAGACCCAGTACTTC. This codes for CASRQGYYQETQYF.